This T cell receptor beta chain was sequenced for a study of response to subunit inactivated influenza vaccine. The V gene lost 1 base and the J gene lost 5 bases, with 8 bases spanning the gap. Germline V lookup: CDR1 LGHNA, CDR2 YSLEER. The CDR3 length is 13 residues. TCRdb called the RT-PCR reads again in MiXCR, with one record for every CDR3 protein. The profile covers about 530,000 distinct CDR3 sequences, with around 13% appearing a single time and around 13% taken by the ten largest. The source material was PBMCs from blood, sampled about 6 weeks after vaccination. The sequence came from a middle-aged man who received an inactivated influenza vaccine. The V call is TRBV4-3, the J call TRBJ2-5; no reliable D call. This chain's CDR3 is CASSQGYAETQYF. The DNA for the CDR3 is TGCGCCAGCAGCCAAGGCTACGCGGAGACCCAGTACTTC.